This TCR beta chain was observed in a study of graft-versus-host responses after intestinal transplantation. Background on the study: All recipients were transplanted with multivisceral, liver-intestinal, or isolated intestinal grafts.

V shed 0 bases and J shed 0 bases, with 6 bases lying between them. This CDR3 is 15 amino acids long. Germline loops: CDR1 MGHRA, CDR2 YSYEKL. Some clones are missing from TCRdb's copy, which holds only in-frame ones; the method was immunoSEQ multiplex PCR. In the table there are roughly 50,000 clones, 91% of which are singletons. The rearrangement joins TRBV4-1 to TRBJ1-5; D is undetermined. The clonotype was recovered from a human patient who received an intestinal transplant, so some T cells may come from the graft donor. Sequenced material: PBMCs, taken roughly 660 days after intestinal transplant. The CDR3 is CASSQDWVSNQPQHF. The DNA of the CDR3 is TGCGCCAGCAGCCAAGATTGGGTTAGCAATCAGCCCCAGCATTTT.